The 27 T cell receptor beta chains below were found in one sample sequenced in a study of CD8 T cells in ankylosing spondylitis. TCRdb re-derived calls from the 5' RACE reads in MiXCR, one entry per CDR3 protein. The repertoire has a few hundred thousand distinct CDR3 sequences, over 15% of them found once; the top ten carry roughly 7.3%. The sequenced material came from blood, either unsorted or a sorted T cell fraction (not recorded which). The receptors here all came from a male donor with ankylosing spondylitis or in good health (not recorded which).

This clonotype appeared many times. CDR3: CASSFRATYNEQFF. The DNA for the CDR3 is TGTGCCAGCAGTTTTAGAGCGACTTACAATGAGCAGTTCTTC. V usage is TRBV27 and J usage is TRBJ2-1; D unclear. Trimming stripped 3 bases from V and 4 bases from J, with 10 bases between. The CDR3 has 14 amino acids. The germline CDR1 and CDR2 sequences are MNHEY and SMNVEV (reference sequence).

This clonotype was recorded at least ten times. The chain employs TRBV29-1 and TRBJ2-1, with D possibly matching TRBD1 (6 bases). CDR1 is SQVTM, CDR2 ANQGSEA, per germline. Between the trimmed V and J ends, which lost 4 bases and 4 bases, there was a span of 11 bases. This CDR3 contains 13 residues. The CDR3 sequence is CSVVAGVYNEQFF. The CDR3 DNA is TGCAGCGTTGTCGCAGGGGTTTACAATGAGCAGTTCTTC.

This chain joins TRBV7-2 and TRBJ1-1, with D unresolved. The CDR3 has 14 residues. Trimming stripped 1 base from V and 2 bases from J, with 8 bases between. Germline CDR1 is SGHTA and CDR2 is FQGNSA. CDR3 nucleotides: TGTGCCAGCAGCTTAGGATCCCAAAACACTGAAGCTTTCTTT. Residues: CASSLGSQNTEAFF.

The chain has TRBV5-6 and TRBJ2-5, with D possibly called TRBD1 or TRBD2 (6 bases each). Germline assignment: CDR1 SGHDT and CDR2 YYEEEE. The length of the CDR3 is 16 residues. V lost 4 bases and J 1 base, leaving 17 bases between the germline ends. The CDR3 bases are TGTGCCAGCAGCCTGCTTGCGGGGACAACCCAAGAGACCCAGTACTTC. Protein sequence: CASSLLAGTTQETQYF.

V gene TRBV10-2 combines with J gene TRBJ1-1; D might be TRBD1 (6 bases). With 3 bases removed from V and 7 bases from J, the gap between germline ends came to 21 bases. The CDR3 is 16 residues long. Germline V gene sequence: CDR1 WSHSY, CDR2 SAAADI. CDR3 DNA sequence: TGCGCCAGCAGTGACCCGACAGGTTTTCTGGGGGGTGAAGCTTTCTTT. This gives the protein CASSDPTGFLGGEAFF.

This clonotype came up a few times. The chain employs TRBV6-1 and TRBJ2-1; TRBD2 agrees at 7 bases. Germline-derived CDR1 and CDR2 are MNHNS and SASEGT. The CDR3 has 14 amino acids. The junction had 8 bases not matched to a gene; V was cut back by 5 bases and J by 7 bases. Here the CDR3 reads CASSRASGPNEQFF. The CDR3 DNA follows: TGTGCCAGCAGTAGAGCTAGCGGTCCTAATGAGCAGTTCTTC.

This clonotype showed up just a few times. The V and J genes are TRBV7-9 and TRBJ2-2; the match to TRBD2 covers 7 bases. This CDR3 region has 16 residues. Germline CDR1 and CDR2: SEHNR and FQNEAQ (reference sequence). Trimming at V came to 5 bases and at J to 2 bases, leaving 8 bases not matched to a gene. The CDR3 DNA sequence: TGTGCCAGCAGCCCCCTAGCGGAGCTAAACACCGGGGAGCTGTTTTTT. Amino acids: CASSPLAELNTGELFF. Combining the CDR3 with reference TRBV7-9 and TRBJ2-2 gives the whole variable domain DTGVSQNPRHKITKRGQNVTFRCDPISEHNRLYWYRQTLGQGPEFLTYFQNEAQLEKSRLLSDRFSAERPKGSFSTLEIQRTEQGDSAMYLCASSPLAELNTGELFFGEGSRLTVL.

The chain has TRBV3-1 and TRBJ1-4; D is perhaps TRBD1 (6 bases). Germline V CDR1 and CDR2: LGHDT, YNNKEL (reference sequence). Trimming cost V 4 bases and J 0 bases, with 9 bases left between them. The CDR3 consists of 15 residues. CDR3 residues: CASSRTASTNEKLFF. DNA of the CDR3: TGTGCCAGCAGCCGGACAGCTTCAACTAATGAAAAACTGTTTTTT.

This clonotype has more than one count but fewer than ten. The chain has TRBV24-1 and TRBJ2-1; 7 bases agree with TRBD1. Trimming removed 4 bases from V and 7 bases from J; junction bases left unmatched: 3. The CDR3 sequence is 13 residues long. The V gene's germline CDR1 is KGHDR and CDR2 SFDVKD. The CDR3 region is CATSDPTGNEQFF. The CDR3 bases are TGTGCCACCAGTGACCCGACAGGGAATGAGCAGTTCTTC.

This clonotype has only a few counts. The chain uses TRBV5-1 and TRBJ2-5, with TRBD2 as a possible D gene (7 bases). Trimming removed 0 bases at V and 4 bases at J, with 13 bases between. The germline CDR1 and CDR2 sequences are SGHRS and YFSETQ. This CDR3 comprises 15 residues. The chain's CDR3 is CASSLGSGGPETQYF. The CDR3 bases are TGCGCCAGCAGCTTGGGATCGGGGGGCCCAGAGACCCAGTACTTC.

V gene TRBV6-1 combines with J gene TRBJ1-6, with unresolved D. The CDR3 loop spans 13 amino acids. Between the trimmed V and J ends, which lost 1 base and 9 bases, there was a span of 7 bases. Germline V CDR1 and CDR2: MNHNS, SASEGT. The CDR3 region has the DNA TGTGCCAGCAGTGAAGGTGTTGGTTCACCCCTCCACTTT. Amino acid sequence: CASSEGVGSPLHF.

The chain recombines TRBV6-5 with TRBJ2-2; a possible D gene is TRBD1 (6 bases). The germline V gene encodes CDR1 MNHEY and CDR2 SVGAGI. V dropped 2 bases and J dropped 7 bases, with 11 bases sitting between them. This CDR3 spans 14 amino acids. DNA of the CDR3: TGTGCCAGCAGTTACCAGGGGTTTGGCGGGGAGCTGTTTTTT. It encodes CASSYQGFGGELFF.

The sample holds a few counts of this clonotype. The rearrangement uses TRBV7-8 and TRBJ2-7, with D uncertain. The CDR3 is made up of 13 amino acids. CDR1 and CDR2 from the germline V gene are SGHVS and FQNEAQ. With 2 bases removed from V and 2 bases from J, the gap between germline ends came to 7 bases. The CDR3 coding sequence is TGTGCCAGCAGCTTATTCGGGCCCTACGAGCAGTACGTC. Translating gives CASSLFGPYEQYV.

This clonotype has just a few counts. The chain combines TRBV5-6 with TRBJ2-5, with TRBD1 as a possible D gene (5 bases). The CDR3 extends over 13 amino acids. V gave up 1 base and J gave up 5 bases, with 9 bases separating them. Germline loops: CDR1 SGHDT, CDR2 YYEEEE. The CDR3 DNA follows: TGTGCCAGCAGCTTGTGGACATCCGAGACCCAGTACTTC. Translating it yields CASSLWTSETQYF.

This chain uses TRBV5-4 with TRBJ2-1, with 12 bases lining up with TRBD2. V gave up 4 bases and J gave up 12 bases; unmatched junction bases: 8. The CDR3 consists of 14 residues. Germline V gene data show CDR1 as SGHNT and CDR2 as YYREEE (reference sequence). The CDR3 DNA reads as TGTGCCAGCAGCCAATCTGGACTAGCGGGGTTGCAGTTCTTC. This encodes CASSQSGLAGLQFF.

The chain recombines TRBV3-1 with TRBJ2-1; D unclear. From germline, CDR1 is LGHDT and CDR2 YNNKEL (reference sequence). Trimming pared 1 base from V and 0 bases from J, leaving 4 bases between. This CDR3 has 14 amino acids. CDR3 sequence: CASSQVASYNEQFF. CDR3 nucleotide sequence: TGTGCCAGCAGCCAAGTAGCCTCCTACAATGAGCAGTTCTTC.

The V call is TRBV2, the J call TRBJ2-3, with 11 positions matching TRBD1. J lost 6 bases, V lost 5 bases, and 13 bases had no gene match. The CDR3 consists of 17 residues. CDR1 SNHLY and CDR2 FYNNEI come from the germline V gene. CDR3 residues: CASSPTGTGGPTDTQYF. For the CDR3, the DNA is TGTGCCAGCAGTCCTACCGGGACAGGGGGACCCACCGATACGCAGTATTTT.

The rearrangement links TRBV7-9 to TRBJ2-3; TRBD2 aligns across 7 bases. V shed 6 bases, J shed 5 bases, and the junction held 8 bases outside the gene matches. This CDR3 contains 14 residues. CDR1 is SEHNR and CDR2 is FQNEAQ in the germline V gene (reference sequence). CDR3 amino acids: CASRASGFGDTQYF. The DNA of the CDR3 is TGTGCCAGCAGGGCTAGCGGCTTCGGAGATACGCAGTATTTT.

This clonotype was seen a few times. The J gene is TRBJ2-5, the V gene TRBV2; D remains ambiguous. V was clipped by 7 bases and J by 2 bases, with 11 bases between them. This CDR3 has 13 amino acids. Germline V lookup: CDR1 SNHLY, CDR2 FYNNEI. The CDR3 here is CASKSGQQETQYF. CDR3 coding DNA: TGTGCCAGCAAGTCTGGGCAACAAGAGACCCAGTACTTC.

This clonotype came up many times. The chain links TRBV7-3 to TRBJ2-3; 7 bases map to TRBD2. The V gene end was trimmed by 5 bases and the J gene end by 1 base; junction bases not matched to a gene: 3. This CDR3 region has 14 residues. The germline gives CDR1 SGHTA, CDR2 FQGTGA. CDR3 coding DNA: TGTGCCAGCAGCAAGAGCGGGGGCACAGATACGCAGTATTTT. Translated, it gives CASSKSGGTDTQYF.

This clonotype occurred a few times. The J gene is TRBJ2-1, the V gene TRBV7-2; 14 nucleotides match TRBD2. V trimming: 5 bases; J trimming: 4 bases; junction bases outside the gene matches: 7. Germline loops: CDR1 SGHTA, CDR2 FQGNSA. This CDR3 contains 17 residues. The CDR3 loop reads CASSEGLAGAPYNEQFF. The CDR3 DNA reads TGTGCCAGCAGCGAGGGACTAGCGGGGGCCCCTTACAATGAGCAGTTCTTC.

This clonotype was seen more than once but under ten times. The chain joins TRBV6-1 to TRBJ2-5; a weak D match, TRBD2 (5 bases). The V gene lost 4 bases and the J gene lost 10 bases, with 16 bases spanning the gap. Germline V CDR1 and CDR2: MNHNS, SASEGT. This CDR3 spans 13 amino acids. CDR3 sequence (DNA): TGTGCCAGCAGTGGAAGGCGGGTAATTGTCCAGTACTTC. It is translated as CASSGRRVIVQYF.

This clonotype was detected only a few times. The chain combines TRBV18 with TRBJ1-1; 9 bases match TRBD1. CDR1 KGHSH and CDR2 LQKENI come from the germline V gene. V was pared by 3 bases and J by 8 bases, with 4 bases of the junction left unmatched. There are 13 residues in the CDR3. The CDR3 DNA reads TGTGCCAGCTCACCTACAGGGGGCGGGGAAGCTTTCTTT. It translates to CASSPTGGGEAFF.

This chain joins TRBV6-1 and TRBJ1-6, with TRBD1 as a possible D gene (5 bases). Germline CDR1 and CDR2: MNHNS and SASEGT. The V end lost 6 bases, the J end lost 0 bases, and 12 bases lay between the germline ends. The CDR3 loop spans 16 amino acids. The CDR3 is CASSRGGSSYNSPLHF. CDR3 DNA: TGTGCCAGCAGCCGGGGGGGGAGCTCCTATAATTCACCCCTCCACTTT.

This clonotype was observed at least ten times. V gene TRBV29-1 combines with J gene TRBJ1-3, with D unclear. The CDR3 covers 12 residues. The ends were cut back, 5 bases at V and 0 bases at J, with 5 bases in the middle. The germline V gene has CDR1 SQVTM and CDR2 ANQGSEA. CDR3 protein: CSVKRSGNTIYF. Here the CDR3 DNA reads TGCAGCGTTAAACGCTCTGGAAACACCATATATTTT.

The chain joins TRBV5-1 to TRBJ2-5, with 7 positions matching TRBD1. The CDR3 is made up of 14 amino acids. The germline CDR1 and CDR2 sequences are SGHRS and YFSETQ. J gave up 3 bases and V 4 bases, and 6 bases lay outside the gene matches. The CDR3 bases are TGCGCCAGCAGCGGCGGACAGGAGGAAGAGACCCAGTACTTC. Protein: CASSGGQEEETQYF.

The sample holds many counts of this clonotype. The J gene is TRBJ1-2, the V gene TRBV12-3 or TRBV12-4; D is unclear. CDR3 length: 13 amino acids. V lost 0 bases and J 5 bases, leaving 7 bases between the germline ends. CDR3 in amino acids: CASSLATEYGYTF. CDR3 in DNA: TGTGCCAGCAGTTTAGCTACAGAGTATGGCTACACCTTC.